Below are 30 T cell receptor beta chains sequenced from a single sample in a study of chemoradiotherapy in HPV16-positive cancers. TCRdb keeps only in-frame clones here, not all; method: immunoSEQ multiplex PCR. The sample has approximately 13,000 clones; 65% to 80% are singletons. Collection of the sample occurred from a patient who underwent chemoradiotherapy. All receptors come from a human donor with HPV-associated anogenital cancer.

The chain links TRBV6-1 to TRBJ2-7; TRBD2 agrees at 7 bases. The CDR3 contains 12 residues. With V trimmed by 10 bases and J by 6 bases, 9 bases remained unmatched. Germline assignment: CDR1 MNHNS and CDR2 SASEGT. CDR3 DNA sequence: TGTGCCACCAACGGGGGAGGGTTCGAGCAGTACTTC. It specifies CATNGGGFEQYF.

J is TRBJ2-7 and V is TRBV28; unclear D gene. The DNA end is a closer match to TRBJ2-5, so the J assignment may be wrong. There are 15 residues in the CDR3. CDR1 and CDR2 (germline): MDHEN, SYDVKM. Here the CDR3 reads CASSIGTSGQETQYF. The CDR3 DNA sequence: TGTGCCAGCAGTATCGGTACCTCGGGCCAAGAGACCCAGTACTTC.

This chain links TRBV4-3 with TRBJ1-5; 7 bases line up with TRBD1. The junction had 3 bases not matched to a gene; V was cut back by 1 base and J by 3 bases. CDR3 length: 15 amino acids. Germline V gene sequence: CDR1 LGHNA, CDR2 YSLEER. The CDR3 is CASSQGTGNNQPQHF. CDR3 DNA: TGCGCCAGCAGCCAAGGGACAGGAAACAATCAGCCCCAGCATTTT.

This clone has just a few counts. The chain combines TRBV4-3 with TRBJ2-5; a weak D match, TRBD1 (6 bases). This CDR3 region has 18 residues. Trimming took off 1 base at V and 4 bases at J, with 22 bases between the two ends. The germline CDR1 and CDR2 sequences are LGHNA and YSLEER. As DNA, the CDR3 is TGCGCCAGCAGCCAAGTTAATATGGGTAGTAACAGGGCAGAGACCCAGTACTTC. Amino acid sequence: CASSQVNMGSNRAETQYF.

This clone turned up a few times. The chain carries TRBV4-2 and TRBJ2-7; possibly TRBD2 for D (5 bases). This CDR3 comprises 15 residues. V was trimmed by 4 bases and J by 2 bases, leaving 15 bases between them. Germline loops: CDR1 LGHNA, CDR2 YNFKEQ. The CDR3 protein is CASSRGGEKAYEQYF. The CDR3 DNA is TGTGCCAGCAGCCGTGGAGGCGAGAAGGCCTACGAGCAGTACTTC.

J is TRBJ1-3 and V is TRBV5-4; maybe TRBD1 (5 bases). Germline CDR1 and CDR2: SGHNT and YYREEE (reference sequence). The CDR3 is 17 residues long. The V gene lost 2 bases and the J gene lost 2 bases, with 17 bases spanning the gap. CDR3 sequence reads: CASSFESGGGAGNTIYF. For the CDR3, the DNA is TGTGCCAGCAGCTTCGAATCGGGAGGAGGGGCTGGAAACACCATATATTTT.

The genes are TRBV12-5 and TRBJ2-1, with D possibly TRBD2 on 6 matching bases. CDR1 LGHNT and CDR2 FRNRAP come from the germline V gene. V was trimmed by 1 base and J by 9 bases, leaving 13 bases between them. CDR3 length equals 14 residues. CDR3 region: CASGLAKGLGEQFF. The CDR3 coding sequence is TGTGCTAGTGGTTTGGCCAAGGGACTGGGTGAGCAGTTCTTC.

The rearrangement uses TRBV28 and TRBJ2-4; no firm D call. This CDR3 is built from 15 residues. V was pared by 6 bases and J by 1 base, with 13 bases between. CDR1 is MDHEN, CDR2 SYDVKM, per germline. The CDR3 spells CASSSARPAKNIQYF. The CDR3 coding sequence is TGTGCCAGCAGCTCAGCCCGACCGGCCAAAAACATTCAGTACTTC.

The gene calls are TRBV14 and TRBJ1-4; D is unclear. The CDR3 consists of 16 residues. V shed 0 bases and J shed 7 bases, with 15 bases lying between them. Germline loops: CDR1 SGHDN, CDR2 FVKESK. The CDR3 here is CASSQDLGRSGEKLFF. For the CDR3, the DNA is TGTGCCAGCAGCCAAGATCTGGGGAGGAGTGGTGAAAAACTGTTTTTT.

The rearrangement joins TRBV7-2 to TRBJ2-7; D is unresolved. V was clipped by 5 bases and J by 1 base, with 9 bases between them. This CDR3 region has 13 residues. CDR1 and CDR2 (germline): SGHTA, FQGNSA. The CDR3 sequence: CASSRVGSYEQYF. Written as DNA, the CDR3 is TGTGCCAGCAGCCGCGTGGGGTCCTACGAGCAGTACTTC.

The V and J genes are TRBV28 and TRBJ2-5; D is ambiguous. V lost 5 bases and J lost 0, with 7 bases in between. The germline V gene encodes CDR1 MDHEN and CDR2 SYDVKM. The CDR3 is 13 amino acids. The CDR3 loop reads CASSTDHQETQYF. Here the CDR3 DNA reads TGTGCCAGCAGTACCGACCACCAAGAGACCCAGTACTTC.

This chain connects TRBV28 to TRBJ1-1; TRBD1 matches at 7 bases. J was trimmed by 1 base and V by 9 bases; bases with no gene match: 5. Germline V CDR1 and CDR2: MDHEN, SYDVKM. CDR3 size: 13 residues. The DNA of the CDR3 is TGTGCCAGTACGACAGGGAGGAACACTGAAGCTTTCTTT. Translated: CASTTGRNTEAFF.

In its sample, this clone was seen a few times. The gene calls are TRBV4-1 and TRBJ2-7, with D possibly being TRBD1 or TRBD2 (5 bases each). V dropped 3 bases and J dropped 3 bases, with 18 bases sitting between them. CDR3 length: 16 amino acids. Germline V gene lookup returns CDR1 MGHRA and CDR2 YSYEKL. DNA of the CDR3: TGCGCCAGCAGCCATCCCCTCGGGCAGGGAGACTACGAGCAGTACTTC. Protein sequence: CASSHPLGQGDYEQYF.

V is TRBV30 and J is TRBJ1-5, with 8 bases identical to TRBD1. Germline CDR1 reads GTSNPN; CDR2 reads SVGIG (reference sequence). V trimming: 1 base; J trimming: 8 bases; junction bases outside the gene matches: 10. The CDR3 contains 15 residues. CDR3: CAWSGFGQGIEPQHF. In DNA form, the CDR3 reads TGTGCCTGGAGTGGATTCGGACAGGGTATCGAGCCCCAGCATTTT. Drawing the rest from reference TRBV30 and TRBJ1-5, the complete variable domain is SQTIHQWPATLVQPVGSPLSLECTVEGTSNPNLYWYRQAAGRGLQLLFYSVGIGQISSEVPQNLSASRPQDRQFILSSKKLLLSDSGFYLCAWSGFGQGIEPQHFGDGTRLSIL.

The gene calls are TRBV6-6 and TRBJ2-1; D unresolved. Germline values: CDR1 MNHNY, CDR2 SVGAGI (reference sequence). The CDR3 contains 12 residues. V shed 2 bases and J shed 2 bases, with 1 base lying between them. The CDR3 sequence is CASSYPYNEQFF. The CDR3 nucleotides are TGTGCCAGCAGTTACCCCTACAATGAGCAGTTCTTC.

This clone was seen a few times. The rearrangement links TRBV7-9 to TRBJ2-7, with 8 positions matching TRBD1. The germline V gene encodes CDR1 SEHNR and CDR2 FQNEAQ (reference sequence). V shed 2 bases and J 5 bases; nucleotides not matched to a gene: 5. The CDR3 spans 14 residues. The CDR3 coding sequence is TGTGCCAGCAGCTTACCGGACAGGGTCCACGAGCAGTACTTC. This sequence encodes CASSLPDRVHEQYF. The whole variable domain, remainder taken from reference TRBV7-9 and TRBJ2-7, is DTGVSQNPRHKITKRGQNVTFRCDPISEHNRLYWYRQTLGQGPEFLTYFQNEAQLEKSRLLSDRFSAERPKGSFSTLEIQRTEQGDSAMYLCASSLPDRVHEQYFGPGTRLTVT.

The V call is TRBV19, the J call TRBJ2-7; a possible D gene is TRBD2 (5 bases). V lost 0 bases, J lost 0 bases, and 15 bases lay in between. Germline V gene sequence: CDR1 LNHDA, CDR2 SQIVND (reference sequence). This CDR3 region has 17 residues. The CDR3 DNA is TGTGCCAGTAGTATAGATCTTGCCGGGGATAGCTCCTACGAGCAGTACTTC. Translating it yields CASSIDLAGDSSYEQYF.

The chain recombines TRBV5-1 with TRBJ2-2, with 7 bases aligning to TRBD1. This CDR3 has 15 residues. The J segment lost 1 base and the V segment lost 4 bases, leaving 4 bases of the junction unmatched. Per germline, CDR1 SGHRS and CDR2 YFSETQ. The CDR3: CASSPHRGNTGELFF. CDR3 nucleotides: TGCGCCAGCAGCCCCCACAGGGGGAACACCGGGGAGCTGTTTTTT. Using reference TRBV5-1 and TRBJ2-2 for the parts outside the CDR3, the full variable domain is KAGVTQTPRYLIKTRGQQVTLSCSPISGHRSVSWYQQTPGQGLQFLFEYFSETQRNKGNFPGRFSGRQFSNSRSEMNVSTLELGDSALYLCASSPHRGNTGELFFGEGSRLTVL.

This clone appeared a few times. The chain is built from TRBV6-1 and TRBJ1-6; no firm D call. Germline V gene lookup returns CDR1 MNHNS and CDR2 SASEGT. CDR3 length equals 17 residues. Trimming took 1 base from V and 0 from J, leaving 10 bases between them. In nucleotides, the CDR3 is TGTGCCAGCAGTGAAGGAGGAACCAGCTCCTATAATTCACCCCTCCACTTT. Translation gives CASSEGGTSSYNSPLHF.

This clone was picked up a small number of times. The chain is built from TRBV27 and TRBJ1-5; 8 bases agree with TRBD1. The CDR3 length is 12 residues. The J segment lost 5 bases and the V segment lost 6 bases, leaving 0 bases of the junction unmatched. From germline, CDR1 is MNHEY and CDR2 SMNVEV (reference sequence). CDR3 bases: TGTGCCAGCAGGACAGGGGATCAGCCCCAGCATTTT. This translates into CASRTGDQPQHF.

This clone showed up just a few times. This chain uses TRBV10-3 with TRBJ2-3, with 7 bases lining up with TRBD2. There are 14 residues in the CDR3. V shed 6 bases and J 6 bases; nucleotides not matched to a gene: 9. The V gene's germline CDR1 is ENHRY and CDR2 SYGVKD. This CDR3 reads CAIRTPAGTDTQYF. The CDR3 bases are TGTGCCATCAGGACGCCAGCGGGAACGGATACGCAGTATTTT.

This clone was counted once. The genes are TRBV19 and TRBJ1-1; D is ambiguous. Trimming took 7 bases from V and 0 from J, leaving 21 bases between them. CDR1 and CDR2 (germline): LNHDA, SQIVND (reference sequence). The CDR3 loop spans 17 amino acids. This CDR3 is CASTGRAAMKMNTEAFF. The DNA of the CDR3 is TGTGCCAGTACCGGCCGGGCGGCCATGAAAATGAACACTGAAGCTTTCTTT.

The chain joins TRBV4-2 to TRBJ2-1; TRBD2 matches 9 bases. The CDR3 contains 17 residues. Germline V gives CDR1 LGHNA, CDR2 YNFKEQ. Losses at the gene ends were 1 base for V and 1 base for J; bases not matched to a gene: 5. The CDR3 DNA sequence: TGTGCCAGCAGCCAAGGCTCAAGCGGGAGGTCCTACAATGAGCAGTTCTTC. Translating it yields CASSQGSSGRSYNEQFF.

There are a few counts of this clone. The chain recombines TRBV2 with TRBJ1-1, with D unresolved. V gave up 4 bases and J gave up 0 bases, with 12 bases separating them. The CDR3 spans 15 residues. CDR1 is SNHLY, CDR2 FYNNEI, per germline. Here the CDR3 DNA reads TGTGCCAGCAGTGTTTCAACTGGCATGAACACTGAAGCTTTCTTT. Its translation: CASSVSTGMNTEAFF.

The gene calls are TRBV6-4 and TRBJ2-2; 11 bases fit TRBD2. The CDR3 sequence is 16 residues long. Trimming removed 2 bases from V and 1 base from J; junction bases left unmatched: 0. Germline V gives CDR1 MRHNA, CDR2 SNTAGT. CDR3 protein: CASSDGLAGNTGELFF. As DNA, the CDR3 is TGTGCCAGCAGTGACGGACTAGCGGGGAACACCGGGGAGCTGTTTTTT.

The chain recombines TRBV6-1 with TRBJ1-3; D is perhaps TRBD1 (6 bases). V lost 6 bases and J lost 4, with 13 bases in between. CDR3 size: 14 residues. Germline V gene data show CDR1 as MNHNS and CDR2 as SASEGT. The CDR3 is CASRNRESGNTIYF. In DNA form, the CDR3 reads TGTGCCAGCAGAAACAGGGAATCCGGAAACACCATATATTTT.

The sample holds a few counts of this clone. The V gene is TRBV4-1, the J gene TRBJ1-1, with 8 bases identical to TRBD1. V was pared by 3 bases and J by 0 bases, with 3 bases of the junction left unmatched. This CDR3 comprises 15 residues. Germline V gives CDR1 MGHRA, CDR2 YSYEKL. CDR3 sequence (DNA): TGCGCCAGCAGCCAGCAGGGGGCGTTGAACACTGAAGCTTTCTTT. Protein sequence: CASSQQGALNTEAFF.

J is TRBJ2-1 and V is TRBV7-3; D unresolved. CDR1 and CDR2 from the germline V gene are SGHTA and FQGTGA. The CDR3 runs to 17 residues. The V end lost 4 bases, the J end lost 0 bases, and 16 bases lay between the germline ends. In nucleotides, the CDR3 is TGTGCCAGCAGCTCCTACACGCGAGGACCCTCCTACAATGAGCAGTTCTTC. This gives the protein CASSSYTRGPSYNEQFF.

J is TRBJ2-5 and V is TRBV5-1; TRBD1 agrees at 8 bases. The ends lost 4 bases at V and 5 bases at J; junction bases unmatched: 4. There are 13 residues in the CDR3. The germline CDR1 and CDR2 sequences are SGHRS and YFSETQ. The CDR3 DNA sequence: TGCGCCAGCAGCACGACAGGGGTCGAGACCCAGTACTTC. It yields the protein CASSTTGVETQYF. Together with reference TRBV5-1 and TRBJ2-5, the CDR3 gives the full variable domain: KAGVTQTPRYLIKTRGQQVTLSCSPISGHRSVSWYQQTPGQGLQFLFEYFSETQRNKGNFPGRFSGRQFSNSRSEMNVSTLELGDSALYLCASSTTGVETQYFGPGTRLLVL.

V gene TRBV4-3 combines with J gene TRBJ1-5, with D hard to call. The V gene lost 0 bases and the J gene lost 5 bases, with 5 bases spanning the gap. CDR3 length: 13 residues. Germline V gives CDR1 LGHNA, CDR2 YSLEER. The CDR3 DNA is TGCGCCAGCAGCCAAGAAGAGGATCAGCCCCAGCATTTT. It codes for CASSQEEDQPQHF.